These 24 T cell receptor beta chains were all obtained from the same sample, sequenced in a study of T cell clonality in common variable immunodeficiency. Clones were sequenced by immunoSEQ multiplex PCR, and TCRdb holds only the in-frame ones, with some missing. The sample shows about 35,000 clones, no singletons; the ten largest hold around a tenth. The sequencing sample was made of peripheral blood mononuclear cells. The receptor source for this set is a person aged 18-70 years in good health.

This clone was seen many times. CDR3 protein: CASSLVGLAGGGNEQFF. The CDR3 bases that were read are TGCGCCAGCAGCTTGGTTGGACTAGCGGGAGGCGGGAATGAG. This rearrangement joins TRBV5-1 to TRBJ2-1, with TRBD2 matching 14 bases. The sequence runs out 3 residues before the end of the CDR3; the remainder is reconstructed from the germline J gene. Germline V gene sequence: CDR1 SGHRS, CDR2 YFSETQ. J lost 7 bases, V lost 0 bases, and 6 bases had no gene match. The CDR3 totals 17 residues.

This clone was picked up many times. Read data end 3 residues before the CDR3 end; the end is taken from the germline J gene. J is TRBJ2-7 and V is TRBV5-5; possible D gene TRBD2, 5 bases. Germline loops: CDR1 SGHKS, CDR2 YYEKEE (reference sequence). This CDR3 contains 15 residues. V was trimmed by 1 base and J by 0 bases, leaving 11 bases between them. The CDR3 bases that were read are TGTGCCAGCAGCTTGTCCCCCGCGGGCTCCTACGAG. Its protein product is CASSLSPAGSYE. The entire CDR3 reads CASSLSPAGSYEQYF.

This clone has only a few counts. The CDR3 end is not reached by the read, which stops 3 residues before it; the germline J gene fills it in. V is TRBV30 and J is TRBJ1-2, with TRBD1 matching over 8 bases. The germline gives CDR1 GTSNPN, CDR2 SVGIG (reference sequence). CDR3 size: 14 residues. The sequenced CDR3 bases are TGTGCCTGGAGTGACGGCAGGGGGCTAGGGGGC. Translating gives CAWSDGRGLGG. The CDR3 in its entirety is CAWSDGRGLGGYTF.

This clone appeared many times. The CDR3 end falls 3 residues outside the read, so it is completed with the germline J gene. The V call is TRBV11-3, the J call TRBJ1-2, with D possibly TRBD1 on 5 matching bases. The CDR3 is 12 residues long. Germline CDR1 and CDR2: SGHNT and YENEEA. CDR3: CASSLEGVNYTF. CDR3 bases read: TGTGCCAGCAGCTTAGAAGGGGTCAAC.

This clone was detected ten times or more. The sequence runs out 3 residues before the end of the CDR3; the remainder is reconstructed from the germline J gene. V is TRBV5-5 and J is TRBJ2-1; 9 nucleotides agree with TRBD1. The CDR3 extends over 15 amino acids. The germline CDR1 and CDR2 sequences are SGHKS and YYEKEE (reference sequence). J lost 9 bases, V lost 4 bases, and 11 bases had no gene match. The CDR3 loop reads CASSLDRGRGREQFF. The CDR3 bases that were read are TGTGCCAGCAGCCTGGACAGGGGACGGGGTCGTGAG.

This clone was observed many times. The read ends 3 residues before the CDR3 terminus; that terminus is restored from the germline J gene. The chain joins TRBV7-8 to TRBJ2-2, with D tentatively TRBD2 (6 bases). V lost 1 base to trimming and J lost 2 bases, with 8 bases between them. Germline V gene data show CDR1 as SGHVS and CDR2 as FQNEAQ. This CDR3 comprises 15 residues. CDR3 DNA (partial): TGTGCCAGCAGCTTAGGTAGCGGAAACACCGGGGAG. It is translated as CASSLGSGNTGE. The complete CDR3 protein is CASSLGSGNTGELFF.

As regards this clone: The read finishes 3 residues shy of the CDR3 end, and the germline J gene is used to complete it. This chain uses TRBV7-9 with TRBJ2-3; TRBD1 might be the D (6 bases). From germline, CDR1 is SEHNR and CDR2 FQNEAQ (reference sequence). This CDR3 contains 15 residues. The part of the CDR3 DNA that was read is TGTGCCAGCAGCCGAGAGGGACACTTCCAAGAGACG. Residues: CASSREGHFQET. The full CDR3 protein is CASSREGHFQETQYF.

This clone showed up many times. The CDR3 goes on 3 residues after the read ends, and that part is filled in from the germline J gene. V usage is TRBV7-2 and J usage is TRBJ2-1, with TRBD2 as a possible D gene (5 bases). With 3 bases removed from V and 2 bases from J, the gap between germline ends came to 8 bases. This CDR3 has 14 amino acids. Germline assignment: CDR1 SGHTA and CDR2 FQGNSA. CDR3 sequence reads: CASSFDGAYNEQFF. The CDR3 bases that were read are TGTGCCAGCAGCTTCGACGGGGCCTACAATGAG.

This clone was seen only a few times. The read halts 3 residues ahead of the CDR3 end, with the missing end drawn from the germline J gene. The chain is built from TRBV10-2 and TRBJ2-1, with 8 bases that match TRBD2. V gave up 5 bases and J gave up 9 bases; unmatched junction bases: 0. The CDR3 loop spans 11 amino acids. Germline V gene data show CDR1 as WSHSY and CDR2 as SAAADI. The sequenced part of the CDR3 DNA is TGCGCCAGCAGTACTAGCGGTGAG. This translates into CASSTSGE. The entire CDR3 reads CASSTSGEQFF.

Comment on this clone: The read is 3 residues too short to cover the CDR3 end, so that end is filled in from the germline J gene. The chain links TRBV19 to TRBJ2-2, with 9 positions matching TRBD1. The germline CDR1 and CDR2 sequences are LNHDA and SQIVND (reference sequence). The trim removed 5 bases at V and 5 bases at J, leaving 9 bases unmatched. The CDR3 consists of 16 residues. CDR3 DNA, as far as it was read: TGTGCCAGTAGTTGGTTGCAGGACAGGGGAACCGGGGAG. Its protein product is CASSWLQDRGTGE. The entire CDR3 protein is CASSWLQDRGTGELFF.

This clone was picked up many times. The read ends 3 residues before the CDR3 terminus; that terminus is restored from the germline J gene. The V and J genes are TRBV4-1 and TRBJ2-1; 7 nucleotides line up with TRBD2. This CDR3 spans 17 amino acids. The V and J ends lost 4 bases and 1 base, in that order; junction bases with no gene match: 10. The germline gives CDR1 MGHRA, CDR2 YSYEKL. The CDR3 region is CASSRELWRESYNEQFF. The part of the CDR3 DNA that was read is TGCGCCAGCAGCCGCGAACTCTGGCGGGAGTCCTACAATGAG.

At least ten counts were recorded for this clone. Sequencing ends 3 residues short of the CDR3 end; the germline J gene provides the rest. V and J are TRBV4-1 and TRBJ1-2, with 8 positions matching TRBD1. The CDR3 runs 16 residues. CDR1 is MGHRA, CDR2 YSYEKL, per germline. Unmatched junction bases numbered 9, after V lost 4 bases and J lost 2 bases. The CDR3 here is CASSPTQGQVNYGYTF. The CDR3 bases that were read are TGCGCCAGCAGCCCTACCCAGGGACAGGTGAACTATGGC.

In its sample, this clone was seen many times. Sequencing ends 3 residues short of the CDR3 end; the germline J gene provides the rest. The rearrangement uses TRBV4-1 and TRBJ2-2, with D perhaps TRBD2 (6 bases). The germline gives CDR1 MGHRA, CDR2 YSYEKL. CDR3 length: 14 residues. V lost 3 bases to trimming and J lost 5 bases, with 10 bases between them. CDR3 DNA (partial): TGCGCCAGCAGCCATCTCGGGGGTACCGGGGAG. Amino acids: CASSHLGGTGE. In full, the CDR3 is CASSHLGGTGELFF.

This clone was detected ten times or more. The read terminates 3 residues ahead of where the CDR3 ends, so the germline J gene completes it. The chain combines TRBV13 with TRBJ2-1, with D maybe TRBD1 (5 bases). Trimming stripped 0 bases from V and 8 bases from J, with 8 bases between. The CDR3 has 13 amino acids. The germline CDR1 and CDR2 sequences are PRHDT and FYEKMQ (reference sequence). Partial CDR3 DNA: TGTGCCAGCAGCTTAGGTGGGGCGGATGAG. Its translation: CASSLGGADE. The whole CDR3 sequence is CASSLGGADEQFF. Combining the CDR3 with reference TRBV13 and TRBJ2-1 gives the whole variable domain AAGVIQSPRHLIKEKRETATLKCYPIPRHDTVYWYQQGPGQDPQFLISFYEKMQSDKGSIPDRFSAQQFSDYHSELNMSSLELGDSALYFCASSLGGADEQFFGPGTRLTVL.

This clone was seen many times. This chain's CDR3 is CASRRTGNNEKLFF. The part of the CDR3 DNA that was read is TGTGCCAGTAGGAGGACAGGGAATAATGAAAAA. The chain employs TRBV19 and TRBJ1-4; 8 bases fit TRBD1. The observed sequence ends 3 residues before the CDR3 terminus, with the missing tail filled in from the germline J gene. The CDR3 contains 14 residues. Germline V gene sequence: CDR1 LNHDA, CDR2 SQIVND (reference sequence). The J segment lost 4 bases and the V segment lost 6 bases, leaving 4 bases of the junction unmatched.

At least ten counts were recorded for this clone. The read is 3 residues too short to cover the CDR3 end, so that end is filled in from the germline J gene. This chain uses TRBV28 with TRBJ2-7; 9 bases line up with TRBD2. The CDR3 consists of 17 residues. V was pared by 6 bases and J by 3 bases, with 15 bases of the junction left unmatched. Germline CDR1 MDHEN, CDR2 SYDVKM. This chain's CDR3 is CASRERASGGGVYEQYF. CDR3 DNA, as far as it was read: TGTGCCAGCAGGGAGAGGGCTAGCGGCGGGGGGGTCTACGAG.

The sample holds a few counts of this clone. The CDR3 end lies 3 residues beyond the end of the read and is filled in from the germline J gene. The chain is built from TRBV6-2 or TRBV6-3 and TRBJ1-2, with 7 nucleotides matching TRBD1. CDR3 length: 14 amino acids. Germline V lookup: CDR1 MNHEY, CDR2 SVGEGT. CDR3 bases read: TGTGCCAGCAGTCGGGGACAGTTATCTCAAGAC. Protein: CASSRGQLSQD. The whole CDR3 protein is CASSRGQLSQDYTF.

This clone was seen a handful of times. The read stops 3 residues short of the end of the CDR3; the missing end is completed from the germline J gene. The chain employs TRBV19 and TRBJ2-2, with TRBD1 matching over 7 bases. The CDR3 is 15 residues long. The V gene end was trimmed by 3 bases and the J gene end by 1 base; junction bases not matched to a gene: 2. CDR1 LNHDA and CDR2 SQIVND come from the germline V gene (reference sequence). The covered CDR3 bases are TGTGCCAGTAGTATCGGGACAGTGAACACCGGGGAG. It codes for CASSIGTVNTGE. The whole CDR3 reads CASSIGTVNTGELFF.

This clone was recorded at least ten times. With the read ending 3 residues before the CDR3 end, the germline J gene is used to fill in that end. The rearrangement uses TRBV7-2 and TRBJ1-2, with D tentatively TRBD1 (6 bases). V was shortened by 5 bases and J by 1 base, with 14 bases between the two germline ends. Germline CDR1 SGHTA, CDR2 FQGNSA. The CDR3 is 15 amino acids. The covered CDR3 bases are TGTGCCAGCAGCCCCCCGGGGGGCGGTAACTATGGC. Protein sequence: CASSPPGGGNYG. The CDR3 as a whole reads CASSPPGGGNYGYTF.

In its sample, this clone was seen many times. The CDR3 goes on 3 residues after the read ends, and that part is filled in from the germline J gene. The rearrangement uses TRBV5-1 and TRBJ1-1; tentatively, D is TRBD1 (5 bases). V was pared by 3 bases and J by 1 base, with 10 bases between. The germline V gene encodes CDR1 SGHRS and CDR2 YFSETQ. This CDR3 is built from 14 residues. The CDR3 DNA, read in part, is TGCGCCAGCAGCTCTGGACAACCGAACACTGAA. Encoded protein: CASSSGQPNTE. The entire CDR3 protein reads CASSSGQPNTEAFF.

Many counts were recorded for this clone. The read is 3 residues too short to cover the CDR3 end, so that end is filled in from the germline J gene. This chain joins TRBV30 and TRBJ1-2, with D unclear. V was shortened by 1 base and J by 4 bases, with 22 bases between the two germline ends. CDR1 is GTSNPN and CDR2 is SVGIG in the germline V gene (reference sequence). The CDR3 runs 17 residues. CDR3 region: CAWSEGLGHLSLYGYTF. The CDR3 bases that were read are TGTGCCTGGAGTGAGGGTTTAGGCCACCTATCCCTCTATGGC.

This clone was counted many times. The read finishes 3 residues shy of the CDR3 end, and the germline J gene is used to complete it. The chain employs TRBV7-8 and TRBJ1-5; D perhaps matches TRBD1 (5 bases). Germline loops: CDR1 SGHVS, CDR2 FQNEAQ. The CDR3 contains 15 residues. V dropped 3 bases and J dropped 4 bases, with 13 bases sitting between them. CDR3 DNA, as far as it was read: TGTGCCAGCAGCTTGGGGGGACGGTCAAATCAGCCC. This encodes CASSLGGRSNQP. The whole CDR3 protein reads CASSLGGRSNQPQHF.

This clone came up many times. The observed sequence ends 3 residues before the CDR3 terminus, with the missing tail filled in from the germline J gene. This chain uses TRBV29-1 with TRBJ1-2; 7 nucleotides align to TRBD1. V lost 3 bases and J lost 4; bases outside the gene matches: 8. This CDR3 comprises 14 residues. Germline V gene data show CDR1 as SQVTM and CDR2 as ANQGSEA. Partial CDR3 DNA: TGCAGCGTTGAGGGGATCAGACAGGGCTATGGC. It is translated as CSVEGIRQGYG. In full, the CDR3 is CSVEGIRQGYGYTF.

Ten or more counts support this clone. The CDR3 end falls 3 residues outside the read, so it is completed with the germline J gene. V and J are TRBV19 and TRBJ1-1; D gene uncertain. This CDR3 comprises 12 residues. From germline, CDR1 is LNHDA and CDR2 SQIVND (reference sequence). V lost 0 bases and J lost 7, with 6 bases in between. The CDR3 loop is CASSIDRSEAFF. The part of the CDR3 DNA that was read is TGTGCCAGTAGTATAGATCGCAGTGAA.